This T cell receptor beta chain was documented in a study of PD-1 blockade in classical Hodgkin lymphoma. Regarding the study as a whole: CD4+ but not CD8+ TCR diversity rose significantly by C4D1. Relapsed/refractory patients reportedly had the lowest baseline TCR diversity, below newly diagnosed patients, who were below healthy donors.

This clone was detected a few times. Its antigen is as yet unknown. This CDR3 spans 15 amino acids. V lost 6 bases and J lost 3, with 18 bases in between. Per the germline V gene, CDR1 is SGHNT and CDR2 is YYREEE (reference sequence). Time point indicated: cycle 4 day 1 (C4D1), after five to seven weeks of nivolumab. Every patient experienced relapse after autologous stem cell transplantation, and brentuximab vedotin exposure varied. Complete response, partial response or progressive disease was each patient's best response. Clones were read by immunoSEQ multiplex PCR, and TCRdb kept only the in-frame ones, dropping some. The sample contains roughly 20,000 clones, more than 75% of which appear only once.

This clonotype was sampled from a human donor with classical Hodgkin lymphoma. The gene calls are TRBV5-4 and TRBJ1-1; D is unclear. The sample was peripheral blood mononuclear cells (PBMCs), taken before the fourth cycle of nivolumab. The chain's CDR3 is CASTVAWSGYTEAFF. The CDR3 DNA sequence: TGTGCCAGCACCGTGGCTTGGAGCGGCTACACTGAAGCTTTCTTT. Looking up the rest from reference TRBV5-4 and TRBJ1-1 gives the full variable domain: ETGVTQSPTHLIKTRGQQVTLRCSSQSGHNTVSWYQQALGQGPQFIFQYYREEENGRGNFPPRFSGLQFPNYSSELNVNALELDDSALYLCASTVAWSGYTEAFFGQGTRLTVV.